The present entry profiles one T cell receptor (beta chain) with its context. Its antigen is unidentified. The V gene's germline CDR1 is SQVTM and CDR2 ANQGSEA. Trimming removed 7 bases at V and 6 bases at J, with 12 bases between. The CDR3 contains 12 residues. This specimen belongs to a study of beta chain features in type 1 diabetes. Study summary: Over all samples combined, 107,917,701 sorted cells were examined.

Investigators reverse transcribed all isolated RNA, so they sequenced expressed TCRB transcripts. The method was immunoSEQ multiplex PCR; TCRdb's version includes in-frame clones alone and lacks a portion of them. The sample records roughly 350,000 clones, 9.5% to 10% being singletons. Study-level points and caveats: Healthy donors had naive, central memory and Treg TCRB repertoires that appeared less similar than those seen among patients. A moderate, significant TCRB CDR3 shortening appeared in type 1 diabetes across four CD4+ subsets.

The chain combines TRBV29-1 with TRBJ1-4, with D tentatively TRBD1 (6 bases). Sequenced material: central memory CD4+ T cells from blood. The sequence was obtained from a man aged 25 to 45 with type 1 diabetes. The CDR3 DNA is TGCAGCGCACAGGGCTCGGATGAAAAACTGTTTTTT. Translation: CSAQGSDEKLFF.